This T cell receptor (beta chain) was profiled in a study of cytomegalovirus exposure and HLA in healthy donors. The PCR contained 60 Vbeta and 13 Jbeta primers. Some clones are missing from TCRdb's copy, which holds only in-frame ones; the method was immunoSEQ multiplex PCR. The sample holds approximately 150,000 clones, around four fifths seen once. The CDR3 contains 12 residues. Germline lookup yields CDR1 SNHLY and CDR2 FYNNEI. The source is a male donor in good health and CMV-seropositive. The chain has TRBV2 and TRBJ2-5; TRBD1 is a possible D gene (5 bases). The DNA end is more similar to TRBJ2-7, so the J call may be wrong. Sequencing was performed on PBMCs. In nucleotides, the CDR3 is TGTGCCAGCAGTGTAGACAGTTACGAGCAGTACTTC. Its protein product is CASSVDSYEQYF.